These 14 T cell receptor beta chains came from one sample sequenced in a study of T cells expressing NK-cell markers. Reanalyzing the 5' RACE reads, TCRdb keeps one entry per CDR3 protein, without DNA. Its table records roughly 120,000 distinct CDR3 sequences. Sequencing was done on a sample of blood T cells: a sorted CD56 or NKG2C T cell subset, CD4+ or CD8+ T cells, or bulk PBMC T cells (not recorded which). The source is a woman aged 18 to 75 in good health.

The genes are TRBV3-1 and TRBJ2-7; TCRdb indicates TRBD1, and absent DNA this call remains unverified. CDR1 LGHDT and CDR2 YNNKEL come from the germline V gene (reference sequence). The length of the CDR3 is 15 residues. CDR3 sequence reads: CASSQDWGVYYEQYF.

V gene TRBV6-1 combines with J gene TRBJ1-4; TCRdb names TRBD1, which stays unverified in the absence of DNA. Germline-derived CDR1 and CDR2 are MNHNS and SASEGT. The CDR3 runs to 15 residues. This chain's CDR3 is CASSPLGTGYEKLFF.

The CDR3 sequence: CSAPVGGNTDTQYF. V usage is TRBV29-1 and J usage is TRBJ2-3; TCRdb picks TRBD1, but there is no DNA to check that call. CDR1 SQVTM and CDR2 ANQGSEA come from the germline V gene. There are 14 residues in the CDR3.

The V gene is TRBV7-2, the J gene TRBJ2-5; the D gene TCRdb calls, TRBD2, cannot be checked with no DNA. The CDR3 sequence is 15 residues long. CDR1 is SGHTA and CDR2 is FQGNSA in the germline V gene. This chain's CDR3 is CASSTSRVGQETQYF.

The chain is built from TRBV4-1 and TRBJ2-5; the TCRdb call, TRBD1, lacks DNA for checking. CDR3 length equals 16 residues. The V gene's germline CDR1 is MGHRA and CDR2 YSYEKL. The CDR3: CASSQGWAGKGETQYF.

This chain uses TRBV28 with TRBJ2-5; lacking DNA, the TRBD1 call made by TCRdb goes unchecked. This CDR3 comprises 13 residues. Germline CDR1 is MDHEN and CDR2 is SYDVKM. The CDR3 sequence is CASGAGNQETQYF.

The chain couples TRBV6-1 to TRBJ2-7; TCRdb's D call of TRBD2 is untestable without DNA. The CDR3 consists of 15 residues. Per the germline V gene, CDR1 is MNHNS and CDR2 is SASEGT. CDR3 protein: CASSEASGGSYEQYF.

The chain recombines TRBV12-3 or TRBV12-4 with TRBJ1-6. The CDR3 loop spans 16 amino acids. CDR3 amino acids: CASSPMTGAPNSPLHF.

The chain employs TRBV5-6 and TRBJ1-6. The CDR3 has 15 residues. Germline loops: CDR1 SGHDT, CDR2 YYEEEE. The CDR3 loop reads CASSLGRHPNSPLHF. Based on the CDR3 plus reference TRBV5-6 and TRBJ1-6, the full variable domain is DAGVTQSPTHLIKTRGQQVTLRCSPKSGHDTVSWYQQALGQGPQFIFQYYEEEERQRGNFPDRFSGHQFPNYSSELNVNALLLGDSALYLCASSLGRHPNSPLHFGNGTRLTVT.

J is TRBJ2-1 and V is TRBV15; checking the TCRdb D call of TRBD1 is not possible without DNA. The CDR3 contains 15 residues. Germline CDR1 reads LNHNV; CDR2 reads YYDKDF (reference sequence). The CDR3 here is CATSRDEGGLDEQFF.

V usage is TRBV7-2 and J usage is TRBJ2-5; TCRdb picks TRBD2, but there is no DNA to check that call. Germline V CDR1 and CDR2: SGHTA, FQGNSA. This CDR3 spans 14 amino acids. The CDR3 reads CASSPTSRQETQYF.

The chain recombines TRBV5-5 with TRBJ2-7; the D call from TCRdb, TRBD1, cannot be confirmed without DNA. This CDR3 is built from 14 residues. CDR1 is SGHKS and CDR2 is YYEKEE in the germline V gene (reference sequence). The CDR3 here is CASSLGTGDPEQYF. Full variable domain (outside the CDR3, taken from reference TRBV5-5 and TRBJ2-7): DAGVTQSPTHLIKTRGQQVTLRCSPISGHKSVSWYQQVLGQGPQFIFQYYEKEERGRGNFPDRFSARQFPNYSSELNVNALLLGDSALYLCASSLGTGDPEQYFGPGTRLTVT.

The V gene is TRBV3-1, the J gene TRBJ2-3; the TCRdb D gene call, TRBD1, has no DNA to confirm it. The CDR3 sequence is 14 residues long. The germline V gene has CDR1 LGHDT and CDR2 YNNKEL (reference sequence). The CDR3 loop reads CASSLSGTLDTQYF.

This chain uses TRBV5-1 with TRBJ2-7; checking the TCRdb D call of TRBD1 is not possible without DNA. The germline CDR1 and CDR2 sequences are SGHRS and YFSETQ. The CDR3 has 15 residues. CDR3 loop: CASSGTGARLGEQYF.